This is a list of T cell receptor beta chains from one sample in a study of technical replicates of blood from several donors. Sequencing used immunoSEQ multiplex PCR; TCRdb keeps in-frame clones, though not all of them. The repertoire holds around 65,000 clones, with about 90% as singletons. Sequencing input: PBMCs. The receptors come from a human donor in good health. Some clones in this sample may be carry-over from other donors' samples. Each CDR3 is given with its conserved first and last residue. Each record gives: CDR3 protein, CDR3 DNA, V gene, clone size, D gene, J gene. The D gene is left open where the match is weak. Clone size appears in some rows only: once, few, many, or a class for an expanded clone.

cdr3_aa: CASSYSSGNGQPQHF
cdr3_nt: TGTGCCAGCAGTTACTCGAGCGGAAACGGTCAGCCCCAGCATTTT
v_call: TRBV6-5
clone_size: .
d_call: .
j_call: TRBJ1-5

cdr3_aa: CASAIISLGNQPQHF
cdr3_nt: TGTGCCAGCGCTATTATATCCTTGGGCAATCAGCCCCAGCATTTT
v_call: TRBV4-2
clone_size: .
d_call: .
j_call: TRBJ1-5

cdr3_aa: CASRSVTPGHNYGYTF
cdr3_nt: TGCGCCAGCAGATCGGTCACCCCGGGACACAACTATGGCTACACCTTC
v_call: TRBV5-1
clone_size: few
d_call: .
j_call: TRBJ1-2

cdr3_aa: CASSLNRGGEKLFF
cdr3_nt: TGCGCCAGCAGCTTGAACAGGGGAGGTGAAAAACTGTTTTTT
v_call: TRBV5-1
clone_size: few
d_call: TRBD1
j_call: TRBJ1-4

cdr3_aa: CASSFLGSNTEAFF
cdr3_nt: TGTGCCAGCAGCTTCCTAGGATCGAACACTGAAGCTTTCTTT
v_call: TRBV7-2
clone_size: .
d_call: .
j_call: TRBJ1-1

cdr3_aa: CASSVTGFSYEQYF
cdr3_nt: TGTGCCAGCAGCGTCACCGGGTTCTCCTACGAGCAGTACTTC
v_call: TRBV9
clone_size: .
d_call: .
j_call: TRBJ2-7

cdr3_aa: CASSQDPGGYNQPQHF
cdr3_nt: TGCGCCAGCAGCCAAGACCCAGGGGGCTATAATCAGCCCCAGCATTTT
v_call: TRBV4-3
clone_size: few
d_call: TRBD1
j_call: TRBJ1-5

cdr3_aa: CASSSWQNTEAFF
cdr3_nt: TGTGCCAGCAGCTCCTGGCAGAACACTGAAGCTTTCTTT
v_call: TRBV7-2
clone_size: .
d_call: .
j_call: TRBJ1-1

cdr3_aa: CASRAGTGGTYEQYF
cdr3_nt: TGTGCCAGCAGAGCCGGGACAGGGGGTACATACGAGCAGTACTTC
v_call: TRBV2
clone_size: .
d_call: TRBD1
j_call: TRBJ2-7

cdr3_aa: CASSPRPTSGNYNEQFF
cdr3_nt: TGTGCCAGCAGCCCTCGCCCGACTAGCGGGAACTACAATGAGCAGTTCTTC
v_call: TRBV7-3
clone_size: .
d_call: TRBD2
j_call: TRBJ2-1